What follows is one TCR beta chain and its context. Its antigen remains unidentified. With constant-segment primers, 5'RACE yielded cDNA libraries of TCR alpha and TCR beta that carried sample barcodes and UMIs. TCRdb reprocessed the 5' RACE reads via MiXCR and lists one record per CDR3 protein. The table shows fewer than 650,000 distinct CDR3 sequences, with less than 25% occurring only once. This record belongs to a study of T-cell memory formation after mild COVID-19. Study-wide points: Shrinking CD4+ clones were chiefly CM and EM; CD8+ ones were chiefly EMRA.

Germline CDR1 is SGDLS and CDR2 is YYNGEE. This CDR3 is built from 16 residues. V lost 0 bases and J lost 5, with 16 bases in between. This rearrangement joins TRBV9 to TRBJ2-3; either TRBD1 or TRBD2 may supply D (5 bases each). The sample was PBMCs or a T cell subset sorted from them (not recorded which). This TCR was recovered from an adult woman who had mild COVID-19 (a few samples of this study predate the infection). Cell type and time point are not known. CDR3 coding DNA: TGTGCCAGCAGCGTAGAATTTTCGGGGACGGGAGATACGCAGTATTTT. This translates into CASSVEFSGTGDTQYF.